This T cell receptor beta chain was sequenced during a study of T cell clusters in autoimmune cytopenias. Multiplex touch-down PCR amplified TRB using TRB-A and TRB-B pools in one tube. TCRdb re-called the multiplex PCR reads; one entry per CDR3 protein, DNA not given. This sample's clone table lists some 7,600 distinct CDR3 sequences. The germline CDR1 and CDR2 sequences are MNHNY and SVGAGI (reference sequence). The CDR3 contains 11 residues. Judged by frequency, this clonotype is medium-sized (0.01 to 0.1%). TRB amplification used 200 to 250 ng of peripheral blood genomic DNA. The receptor was derived from a human donor with an autoimmune cytopenia or autoimmune hepatitis (not recorded which). The sample taken for sequencing was peripheral blood. The genes are TRBV6-6 and TRBJ2-5. CDR3 sequence: CASSNQETQYF.